This TCR beta chain appears in the sequencing data of a study of regulatory T cells in long-lasting Graves disease. The table lists this clonotype with many counts. Through Arm-PCR of CDR3 regions and iRepertoire HTBI primers, TCR beta libraries were built. Per the authors' pipeline: Segment identification across samples yielded 60 to 80 TRBV and roughly 15 TRBJ segments. TCRdb analysed the multiplex PCR reads with MiXCR anew, one entry per CDR3 protein. TCRdb assigned the V and J calls; the authors' analysis was not used. The table lists some 490,000 distinct CDR3 sequences, 9.5% to 15% of them singletons. Indicated time point: newly diagnosed GD, antithyroid drugs for less than 3 months. There was RNA extracted from PBMCs, and the TCR library was made from it. V was trimmed by 5 bases and J by 9 bases, leaving 23 bases between them. Germline CDR1 is MNHEY and CDR2 is SMNVEV (reference sequence). This CDR3 has 16 residues.

The data also belong to a second study, concerning T cells in Graves' hyperthyroidism and ophthalmopathy. Per that paper: Researchers ran a first-round RT-PCR on the TCR CDR3 using the HTBI primer set.

The starting material was peripheral blood mononuclear cells (PBMCs), obtained at new diagnosis, from a patient treated with antithyroid drugs. The chain links TRBV27 to TRBJ2-1; TRBD1 is a possible D gene (6 bases). The clonotype comes from a woman under 40 with Graves disease. The CDR3 sequence is CASSLYTGPPLAEQFF. Here the CDR3 DNA reads TGTGCCAGCAGTCTGTACACAGGGCCCCCCCTCGCTGAGCAGTTCTTC.